The 29 T cell receptor beta chains below were found in one sample sequenced in a study of T cell responses to AZD1222 COVID-19 vaccine. Some clones are missing from TCRdb's copy, which holds only in-frame ones; the method was immunoSEQ multiplex PCR. This sample has 150,000 or so clones, with just under 95% found just once. The sample consisted of peripheral blood, taken on day 0 of AZD1222 vaccination. Every receptor here comes from an adult in good health.

The chain is built from TRBV6-4 and TRBJ1-1; perhaps TRBD1 as D (6 bases). CDR1 is MRHNA and CDR2 is SNTAGT in the germline V gene. The CDR3 spans 13 residues. Trimming pared 6 bases from V and 6 bases from J, leaving 14 bases between. DNA for the CDR3: TGTGCCAGCAGGGAGGGGGGAGAGGCTGAAGCTTTCTTT. Its translation is CASREGGEAEAFF.

J is TRBJ2-7 and V is TRBV7-2, with a tentative D call TRBD1 (6 bases). Germline CDR1 is SGHTA and CDR2 is FQGNSA. CDR3 length: 17 residues. Trimming took off 1 base at V and 2 bases at J, with 18 bases between the two ends. The CDR3 region is CASSLVPGQRGPYEQYF. The CDR3 DNA reads as TGTGCCAGCAGCTTAGTACCCGGACAGCGAGGGCCCTACGAGCAGTACTTC.

This clone appeared a single time. This chain joins TRBV5-1 and TRBJ1-2; D may be TRBD1 (6 bases). CDR1 SGHRS and CDR2 YFSETQ come from the germline V gene. This CDR3 is built from 14 residues. Trimming left V 3 bases short and J 4 bases short, with 13 bases between. The chain's CDR3 is CASSSLTGTYGYTF. The CDR3 coding sequence is TGCGCCAGCAGCTCCCTGACAGGTACCTATGGCTACACCTTC.

The chain links TRBV6-5 to TRBJ2-7; D is unresolved. Germline CDR1 is MNHEY and CDR2 is SVGAGI. Trimming cost V 5 bases and J 6 bases, with 11 bases left between them. The length of the CDR3 is 12 residues. The DNA of the CDR3 is TGTGCCAGCAGTACTTTGGTCCGCGAGCAGTACTTC. Amino acids: CASSTLVREQYF.

This sequence joins TRBV24-1 and TRBJ2-1; 9 bases align to TRBD2. The CDR3 spans 16 residues. Germline CDR1 and CDR2: KGHDR and SFDVKD. J was trimmed by 4 bases and V by 8 bases; bases with no gene match: 11. CDR3 sequence (DNA): TGTGCCACCACAGGTAGCGGGAGTGGTGGATACAATGAGCAGTTCTTC. It specifies CATTGSGSGGYNEQFF.

The gene calls are TRBV6-1 and TRBJ1-1; D is possibly TRBD1 (5 bases). CDR3 length: 13 residues. Germline CDR1 reads MNHNS; CDR2 reads SASEGT. V was shortened by 10 bases and J by 3 bases, with 15 bases between the two germline ends. This CDR3 is CATRGRVDTEAFF. The DNA for the CDR3 is TGTGCCACAAGGGGAAGGGTTGACACTGAAGCTTTCTTT.

The chain uses TRBV27 and TRBJ2-7, with D possibly matching TRBD2 (8 bases). Trimming pared 3 bases from V and 6 bases from J, leaving 15 bases between. Germline V gives CDR1 MNHEY, CDR2 SMNVEV (reference sequence). CDR3 size: 14 residues. The CDR3 bases are TGTGCCAGCAGTTTCGGGAGGGGGCTGGGCGAGCAGTACTTC. It translates to CASSFGRGLGEQYF.

The V call is TRBV18, the J call TRBJ1-5; D call uncertain. The CDR3 runs to 13 residues. CDR1 is KGHSH, CDR2 LQKENI, per germline. The V and J ends lost 2 bases and 4 bases respectively, with 6 bases between them. DNA for the CDR3: TGTGCCAGCTCACCATCCGATAATCAGCCCCAGCATTTT. It codes for CASSPSDNQPQHF.

This clone was detected many times. This sequence joins TRBV4-1 and TRBJ1-2; a weak D match, TRBD1 (6 bases). The germline V gene encodes CDR1 MGHRA and CDR2 YSYEKL. This CDR3 has 14 residues. Trimming stripped 5 bases from V and 4 bases from J, with 14 bases between. Written as DNA, the CDR3 is TGCGCCAGCAGCTCGGGGGGCTTAGGCTATGGCTACACCTTC. Translation gives CASSSGGLGYGYTF.

This clone has just one count. The gene calls are TRBV5-6 and TRBJ1-2; D is unclear. Looked up from germline, CDR1 is SGHDT and CDR2 is YYEEEE. V was clipped by 4 bases and J by 8 bases, with 21 bases between them. The CDR3 covers 15 residues. CDR3 bases: TGTGCCAGCAGCCCAGAGGTTACGGGGTCTGGAGGCTACACCTTC. Translated: CASSPEVTGSGGYTF.

The chain recombines TRBV6-6 with TRBJ1-5, with D perhaps matching TRBD1 (6 bases). The CDR3 runs 16 residues. V was pared by 6 bases and J by 2 bases, with 17 bases between. From germline, CDR1 is MNHNY and CDR2 SVGAGI (reference sequence). The CDR3 nucleotides are TGTGCCAGCAGACACTCAGGGGAAGGTGGCAATCAGCCCCAGCATTTT. The encoded protein is CASRHSGEGGNQPQHF.

The chain combines TRBV5-1 with TRBJ2-1; the D gene could be TRBD1 or TRBD2 (5 bases each). V lost 0 bases and J 2 bases, leaving 15 bases between the germline ends. The CDR3 sequence is 17 residues long. Germline V gene sequence: CDR1 SGHRS, CDR2 YFSETQ. CDR3 sequence (DNA): TGCGCCAGCAGCTTGGACCCGCCGGGGCAGGCCTACAATGAGCAGTTCTTC. Translating gives CASSLDPPGQAYNEQFF.

J is TRBJ1-2 and V is TRBV4-3; D is unresolved. Per the germline V gene, CDR1 is LGHNA and CDR2 is YSLEER. With 1 base removed from V and 4 bases from J, the gap between germline ends came to 7 bases. This CDR3 is built from 13 residues. In nucleotides, the CDR3 is TGCGCCAGCAGCCAAGTTACGTTCTATGGCTACACCTTC. This sequence encodes CASSQVTFYGYTF.

The chain combines TRBV30 with TRBJ2-7; a possible D gene is TRBD2 (5 bases). The CDR3 contains 13 residues. The V gene lost 1 base and the J gene lost 7 bases, with 14 bases spanning the gap. Germline V lookup: CDR1 GTSNPN, CDR2 SVGIG (reference sequence). This chain's CDR3 is CAWSGTHPGEQYF. The CDR3 nucleotides read TGTGCCTGGAGTGGAACCCACCCGGGGGAGCAGTACTTC. Using reference TRBV30 and TRBJ2-7 for the parts outside the CDR3, the full variable domain is SQTIHQWPATLVQPVGSPLSLECTVEGTSNPNLYWYRQAAGRGLQLLFYSVGIGQISSEVPQNLSASRPQDRQFILSSKKLLLSDSGFYLCAWSGTHPGEQYFGPGTRLTVT.

This chain joins TRBV6-1 and TRBJ2-7; D is undetermined. Germline CDR1 reads MNHNS; CDR2 reads SASEGT. The V gene lost 1 base and the J gene lost 3 bases, with 10 bases spanning the gap. This CDR3 is built from 14 residues. CDR3 bases: TGTGCCAGCAGTGAAGGTGGAGTGGGCTACGAGCAGTACTTC. This encodes CASSEGGVGYEQYF.

The chain is built from TRBV20-1 and TRBJ2-1; the D gene could be TRBD1 or TRBD2 (5 bases each). The CDR3 runs to 17 residues. The V gene's germline CDR1 is DFQATT and CDR2 SNEGSKA (reference sequence). Trimming shortened V by 3 bases and J by 8 bases, and 26 bases separated the two germline ends. The chain's CDR3 is CSASPYGTPIGIDEQFF. CDR3 in DNA: TGCAGTGCTAGTCCCTACGGGACGCCGATTGGGATTGATGAGCAGTTCTTC.

The chain uses TRBV4-3 and TRBJ1-2, with D unclear. This CDR3 comprises 17 residues. V lost 0 bases and J lost 4, with 18 bases in between. Looked up from germline, CDR1 is LGHNA and CDR2 is YSLEER. The chain's CDR3 is CASSQDPSDTGSYGYTF. CDR3 coding DNA: TGCGCCAGCAGCCAAGATCCGTCTGACACCGGGAGCTATGGCTACACCTTC.

The CDR3 coding sequence is TGTGCCAGCAGCGCCCCACTGAGGTTTGGCGGGGAGCTGTTTTTT. Translated: CASSAPLRFGGELFF. The chain couples TRBV9 to TRBJ2-2, with D unresolved. This CDR3 spans 15 amino acids. Germline CDR1 reads SGDLS; CDR2 reads YYNGEE. The V end was cut by 3 bases, the J end by 7 bases, with 16 bases between.

V is TRBV29-1 and J is TRBJ2-7; 7 nucleotides agree with TRBD1. The V gene's germline CDR1 is SQVTM and CDR2 ANQGSEA. The J segment lost 3 bases and the V segment lost 4 bases, leaving 3 bases of the junction unmatched. This CDR3 is built from 12 residues. The CDR3 spells CSVGGQLYEQYF. The DNA of the CDR3 is TGCAGCGTTGGGGGACAGCTCTACGAGCAGTACTTC.

The V gene is TRBV3-1 (or the pseudogene TRBV3-2), the J gene TRBJ1-5; TRBD1 might be the D (5 bases). Germline V gene sequence: CDR1 LGHDT, CDR2 YNNKEL (reference sequence). This CDR3 is built from 16 residues. Trimming removed 0 bases at V and 5 bases at J, with 14 bases between. CDR3 in amino acids: CASSQDAAGRDQPQHF. CDR3 in DNA: TGTGCCAGCAGCCAAGATGCGGCAGGGAGGGATCAGCCCCAGCATTTT.

This clone was recorded only once. The J gene is TRBJ1-1, the V gene TRBV6-5; D is unresolved. The CDR3 runs 14 residues. CDR1 MNHEY and CDR2 SVGAGI come from the germline V gene. Trimming removed 3 bases from V and 3 bases from J, with 11 bases in between. The DNA of the CDR3 is TGTGCCAGCAGTTATTTCATGGGCCACACTGAAGCTTTCTTT. Its protein is CASSYFMGHTEAFF.

The chain carries TRBV6-2 or TRBV6-3 and TRBJ2-2; possible D gene TRBD1, 6 bases. The CDR3 extends over 15 amino acids. V lost 4 bases, J lost 7 bases, and 16 bases lay in between. Germline V gene data show CDR1 as MNHEY and CDR2 as SVGEGT. The CDR3 DNA sequence: TGTGCCAGCAGTTTAGTGGGGGCCTGGGGCGGGGAGCTGTTTTTT. Amino acids: CASSLVGAWGGELFF.

J is TRBJ1-2 and V is TRBV7-9, with D hard to call. V lost 2 bases and J 2 bases, leaving 9 bases between the germline ends. CDR3 length: 14 amino acids. The germline V gene has CDR1 SEHNR and CDR2 FQNEAQ (reference sequence). The CDR3 DNA reads TGTGCCAGCAGCTTATTGGGCCTAAACTATGGCTACACCTTC. As protein: CASSLLGLNYGYTF.

The rearrangement links TRBV2 to TRBJ2-5, with 8 bases identical to TRBD2. Germline CDR1 and CDR2: SNHLY and FYNNEI. V lost 2 bases and J lost 2; bases outside the gene matches: 4. The CDR3 is made up of 15 amino acids. The CDR3 DNA follows: TGTGCCAGCAGTGAATCGCGGGGGGTACAAGAGACCCAGTACTTC. Translating it yields CASSESRGVQETQYF.

The V gene is TRBV15, the J gene TRBJ2-1; D could derive from TRBD1 or TRBD2 (6 bases each). V was clipped by 0 bases and J by 14 bases, with 14 bases between them. From germline, CDR1 is LNHNV and CDR2 YYDKDF (reference sequence). The CDR3 extends over 13 amino acids. The CDR3 region has the DNA TGTGCCACCAGCAGAGATCGGAGAAGGGGGGAGTTCTTC. Protein sequence: CATSRDRRRGEFF.

The CDR3 reads CASSERVHGELFF. The CDR3 DNA sequence: TGTGCCAGCAGTGAAAGAGTCCACGGGGAGCTGTTTTTT. V usage is TRBV6-1 and J usage is TRBJ2-2; D not certain. Germline V gene data show CDR1 as MNHNS and CDR2 as SASEGT. CDR3 length equals 13 residues. With 2 bases removed from V and 7 bases from J, the gap between germline ends came to 8 bases.

The genes are TRBV29-1 and TRBJ2-7, with TRBD1 matching over 9 bases. Per germline, CDR1 SQVTM and CDR2 ANQGSEA. This CDR3 comprises 12 residues. With 7 bases clipped from V and 5 bases from J, the junction kept 6 bases outside the gene matches. The DNA for the CDR3 is TGCAGCGCTGCGGGACAGGGTAACGAGCAGTACTTC. It specifies CSAAGQGNEQYF.

The chain has TRBV3-1 (or the pseudogene TRBV3-2) and TRBJ1-5, with a weak D call TRBD1 (5 bases). From germline, CDR1 is LGHDT and CDR2 YNNKEL (reference sequence). Trimming stripped 4 bases from V and 7 bases from J, with 11 bases between. There are 13 residues in the CDR3. CDR3 DNA sequence: TGTGCCAGCAGCCTCGGCAGGGCCCAGCCCCAGCATTTT. Translating it yields CASSLGRAQPQHF.

The V and J genes are TRBV6-1 and TRBJ2-7; D unresolved. The CDR3 sequence is 12 residues long. V shed 2 bases and J shed 3 bases, with 5 bases lying between them. Germline V lookup: CDR1 MNHNS, CDR2 SASEGT. CDR3 amino acids: CASSETYYEQYF. As DNA, the CDR3 is TGTGCCAGCAGTGAAACATACTACGAGCAGTACTTC.